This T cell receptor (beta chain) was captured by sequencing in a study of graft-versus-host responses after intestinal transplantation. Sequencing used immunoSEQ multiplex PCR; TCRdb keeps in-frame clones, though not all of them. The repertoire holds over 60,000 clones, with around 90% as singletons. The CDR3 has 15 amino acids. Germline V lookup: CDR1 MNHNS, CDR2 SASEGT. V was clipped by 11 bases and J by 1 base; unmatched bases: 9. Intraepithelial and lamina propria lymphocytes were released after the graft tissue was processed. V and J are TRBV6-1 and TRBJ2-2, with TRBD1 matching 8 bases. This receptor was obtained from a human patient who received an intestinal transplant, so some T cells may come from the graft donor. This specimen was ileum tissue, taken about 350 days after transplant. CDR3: CAGTGQGQNTGELFF. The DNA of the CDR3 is TGTGCCGGGACAGGACAGGGCCAGAACACCGGGGAGCTGTTTTTT.